This TCR beta chain is from a study of identical twins. Study results and caveats: Excess low generation probability was seen in twin-shared out-of-frame alpha sequences.

CDR3 length: 11 amino acids. The V end lost 1 base, the J end lost 5 bases, and 2 bases lay between the germline ends. In germline, CDR1 is MDHEN, CDR2 SYDVKM. This clonotype was seen ten or more times. Its antigen is unidentified. One entry per CDR3 protein results from TCRdb running MiXCR on the 5' RACE reads. This sample has approximately 220,000 distinct CDR3 sequences; 6.5% to 8.5% occur once, and the top ten carry more than 1.5%. This same sample was also taken into another study, of yellow fever vaccine responses in identical twins.

Specimen: memory (CD45RO+) T cells sorted from blood. The J gene is TRBJ2-5, the V gene TRBV28; D not resolved. The clonotype was recovered from a woman in her late teens or twenties in good health. The CDR3 region has the DNA TGTGCCAGCAGTTTATTTGAGACCCAGTACTTC. Its translation: CASSLFETQYF.